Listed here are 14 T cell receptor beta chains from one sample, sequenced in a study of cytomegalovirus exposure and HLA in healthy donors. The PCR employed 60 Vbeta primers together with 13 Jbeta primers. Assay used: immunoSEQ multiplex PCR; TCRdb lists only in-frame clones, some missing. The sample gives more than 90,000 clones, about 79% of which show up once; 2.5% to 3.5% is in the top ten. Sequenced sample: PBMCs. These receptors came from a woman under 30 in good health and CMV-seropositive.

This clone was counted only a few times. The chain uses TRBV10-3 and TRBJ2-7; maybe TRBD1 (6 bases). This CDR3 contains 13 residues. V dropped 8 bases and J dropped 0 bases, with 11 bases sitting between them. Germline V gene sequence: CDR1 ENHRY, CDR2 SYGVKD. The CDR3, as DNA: TGTGCCATCGCGGACAGTTCCTCCTACGAGCAGTACTTC. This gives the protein CAIADSSSYEQYF.

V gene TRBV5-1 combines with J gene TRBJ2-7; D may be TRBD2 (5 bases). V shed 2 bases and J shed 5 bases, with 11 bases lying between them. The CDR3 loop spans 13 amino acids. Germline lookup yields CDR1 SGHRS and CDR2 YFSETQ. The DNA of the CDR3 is TGCGCCAGCAGCTTCGAGGGTTGGGACGAGCAGTACTTC. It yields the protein CASSFEGWDEQYF.

CDR3 region: CASSSPLAAAYEQYF. As DNA, the CDR3 is TGTGCCAGCAGCTCACCATTAGCGGCTGCCTACGAGCAGTACTTC. This chain joins TRBV11-2 and TRBJ2-7, with D possibly matching TRBD2 (6 bases). The CDR3 is 15 amino acids. Per germline, CDR1 SGHAT and CDR2 FQNNGV. V was trimmed by 4 bases and J by 2 bases, leaving 15 bases between them.

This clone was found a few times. CDR3 bases: TGCGCCAGCAGCTTGGAGACTAGCGGGAGCGGGGAGCTGTTTTTT. Its protein is CASSLETSGSGELFF. V usage is TRBV5-1 and J usage is TRBJ2-2; 12 bases line up with TRBD2. The CDR3 sequence is 15 residues long. The V segment lost 0 bases and the J segment 7 bases; nucleotides outside the gene matches: 1. Germline V gives CDR1 SGHRS, CDR2 YFSETQ. The full variable domain, rest sourced from reference TRBV5-1 and TRBJ2-2, is KAGVTQTPRYLIKTRGQQVTLSCSPISGHRSVSWYQQTPGQGLQFLFEYFSETQRNKGNFPGRFSGRQFSNSRSEMNVSTLELGDSALYLCASSLETSGSGELFFGEGSRLTVL.

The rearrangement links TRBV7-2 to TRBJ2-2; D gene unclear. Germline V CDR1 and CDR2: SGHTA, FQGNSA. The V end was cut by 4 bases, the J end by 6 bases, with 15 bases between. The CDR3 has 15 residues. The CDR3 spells CASSYRVFGSGELFF. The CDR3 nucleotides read TGTGCCAGCAGCTACCGGGTCTTCGGATCCGGGGAGCTGTTTTTT.

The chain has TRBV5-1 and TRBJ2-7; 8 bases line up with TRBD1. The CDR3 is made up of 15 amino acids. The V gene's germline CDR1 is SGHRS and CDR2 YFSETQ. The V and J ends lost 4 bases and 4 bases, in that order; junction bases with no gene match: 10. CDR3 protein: CASSPQTGAVYEQYF. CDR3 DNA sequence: TGCGCCAGCAGCCCCCAGACAGGGGCGGTTTACGAGCAGTACTTC.

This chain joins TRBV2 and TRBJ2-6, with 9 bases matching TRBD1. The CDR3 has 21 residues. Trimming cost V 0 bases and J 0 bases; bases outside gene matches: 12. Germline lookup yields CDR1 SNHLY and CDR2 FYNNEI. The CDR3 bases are TGTGCCAGCAGTGAAGCGGGTCGACTTACAGGGGGCCTCTCTGGGGCCAACGTCCTGACTTTC. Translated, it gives CASSEAGRLTGGLSGANVLTF.

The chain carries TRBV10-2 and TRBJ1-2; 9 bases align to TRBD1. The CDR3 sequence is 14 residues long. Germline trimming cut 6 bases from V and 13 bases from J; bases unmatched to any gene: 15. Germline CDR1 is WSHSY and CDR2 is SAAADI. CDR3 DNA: TGCGCCAGCAGGGAGACTGGGACAGGGTCTAGGGGCACCTTC. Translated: CASRETGTGSRGTF.

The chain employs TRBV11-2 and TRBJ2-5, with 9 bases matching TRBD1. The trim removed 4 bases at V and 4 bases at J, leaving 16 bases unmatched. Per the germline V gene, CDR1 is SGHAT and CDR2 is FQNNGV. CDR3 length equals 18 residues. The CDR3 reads CASSSAPGQGLRGETQYF. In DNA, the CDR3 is TGTGCCAGCAGCTCCGCACCGGGACAGGGTTTAAGAGGAGAGACCCAGTACTTC.

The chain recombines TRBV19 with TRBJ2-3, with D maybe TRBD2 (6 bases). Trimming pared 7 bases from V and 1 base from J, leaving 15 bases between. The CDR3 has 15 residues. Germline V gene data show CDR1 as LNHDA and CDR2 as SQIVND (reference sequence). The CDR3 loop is CASKVRESGTDTQYF. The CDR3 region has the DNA TGTGCCAGTAAAGTTCGGGAGTCCGGCACAGATACGCAGTATTTT.

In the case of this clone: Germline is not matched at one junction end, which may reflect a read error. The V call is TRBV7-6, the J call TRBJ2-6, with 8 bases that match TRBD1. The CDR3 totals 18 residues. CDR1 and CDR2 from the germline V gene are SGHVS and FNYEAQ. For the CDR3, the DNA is TGTGTCAGCAGCTTACCGAGCAGGGGGCTCTCTGGGGCCAACGTCCTGACTTTC. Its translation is CVSSLPSRGLSGANVLTF.

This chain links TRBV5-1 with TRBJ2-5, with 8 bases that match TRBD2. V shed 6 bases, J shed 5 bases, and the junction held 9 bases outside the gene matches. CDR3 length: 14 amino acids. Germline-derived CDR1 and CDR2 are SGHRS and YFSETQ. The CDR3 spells CASTLAGSGETQYF. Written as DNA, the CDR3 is TGCGCCAGCACTTTAGCGGGATCGGGGGAGACCCAGTACTTC. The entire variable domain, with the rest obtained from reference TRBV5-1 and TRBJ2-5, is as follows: KAGVTQTPRYLIKTRGQQVTLSCSPISGHRSVSWYQQTPGQGLQFLFEYFSETQRNKGNFPGRFSGRQFSNSRSEMNVSTLELGDSALYLCASTLAGSGETQYFGPGTRLLVL.

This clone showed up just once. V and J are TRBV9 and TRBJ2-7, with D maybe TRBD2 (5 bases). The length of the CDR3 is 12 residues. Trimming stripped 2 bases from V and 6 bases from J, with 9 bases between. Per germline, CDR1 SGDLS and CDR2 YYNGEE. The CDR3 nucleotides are TGTGCCAGCAGCGTGGATCGGGGCGAGCAGTACTTC. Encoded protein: CASSVDRGEQYF.

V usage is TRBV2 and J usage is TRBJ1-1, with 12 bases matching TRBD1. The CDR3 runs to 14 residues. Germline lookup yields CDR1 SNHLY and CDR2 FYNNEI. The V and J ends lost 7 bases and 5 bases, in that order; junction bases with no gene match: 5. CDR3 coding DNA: TGTGCCAGCAAGGGACAGGGGGCGCGAACTGAAGCTTTCTTT. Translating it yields CASKGQGARTEAFF.